Each of the 24 T cell receptor beta chains below was sequenced from the same sample in a study. TCRdb fed the RT-PCR reads into MiXCR, producing one record per CDR3 protein. Of hundreds of thousands of distinct CDR3 sequences listed, approximately 15% are singletons. The sample consisted of memory CD4+ T cells from blood. Every receptor here comes from a female donor in good health, serving as a healthy control.

The DNA of the CDR3 is TGTGCCAGCAGCAAACTAGCGGGGGCGGGGACAGATACGCAGTATTTT. Translated, it gives CASSKLAGAGTDTQYF. The chain uses TRBV7-2 and TRBJ2-3; 11 nucleotides line up with TRBD2. Germline values: CDR1 SGHTA, CDR2 FQGNSA. The ends lost 5 bases at V and 3 bases at J; junction bases unmatched: 7. The CDR3 contains 16 residues.

Worth noting for this clonotype: Being one base from a much bigger clone, this may be a read error. J is TRBJ2-7 and V is TRBV20-1; 7 bases are a match to TRBD1. Germline CDR1 is DFQATT and CDR2 is SNEGSKA (reference sequence). The CDR3 extends over 13 amino acids. This CDR3 is CSARVGQIYERYF. The CDR3 DNA is TGCAGTGCTAGGGTGGGACAGATCTACGAGCGGTACTTC.

In this sample, this clonotype turned up a few times. The rearrangement joins TRBV4-2 to TRBJ2-5; the D gene is possibly TRBD2 (5 bases). Trimming removed 0 bases at V and 5 bases at J, with 10 bases between. The V gene's germline CDR1 is LGHNA and CDR2 YNFKEQ. This CDR3 spans 14 amino acids. The chain's CDR3 is CASSQEAVVETQYF. CDR3 nucleotides: TGTGCCAGCAGCCAAGAAGCGGTTGTGGAGACCCAGTACTTC.

The chain couples TRBV28 to TRBJ2-3; 8 nucleotides agree with TRBD2. Germline V CDR1 and CDR2: MDHEN, SYDVKM. The CDR3 consists of 16 residues. Trimming took 6 bases from V and 1 from J; bases not matched to a gene: 9. The CDR3 sequence is CASSLPRRGGTDTQYF. As DNA, the CDR3 is TGTGCCAGCAGCCTCCCCCGGCGGGGGGGCACAGATACGCAGTATTTT.

This clonotype was seen more than once but under ten times. V gene TRBV20-1 combines with J gene TRBJ2-5, with D possibly TRBD2 on 5 matching bases. Germline V lookup: CDR1 DFQATT, CDR2 SNEGSKA (reference sequence). CDR3 length: 14 amino acids. The ends were cut back, 6 bases at V and 2 bases at J, with 16 bases in the middle. The CDR3 sequence: CSAGGGSGQETQYF. The CDR3 DNA is TGCAGTGCCGGCGGCGGAAGCGGACAAGAGACCCAGTACTTC.

The gene calls are TRBV20-1 and TRBJ2-1; 7 positions match TRBD2. CDR1 is DFQATT, CDR2 SNEGSKA, per germline (reference sequence). The CDR3 runs to 16 residues. V lost 3 bases to trimming and J lost 4 bases; unmatched junction nucleotides: 12. The CDR3, as DNA: TGCAGTGCTAGCCCCGCGGCTGCGGGAGCTTACAATGAGCAGTTCTTC. Its protein is CSASPAAAGAYNEQFF.

V gene TRBV9 combines with J gene TRBJ1-3; D possibly corresponds to TRBD1 (6 bases). Trimming cost V 3 bases and J 0 bases, with 13 bases left between them. This CDR3 has 16 amino acids. Germline V gene data show CDR1 as SGDLS and CDR2 as YYNGEE. The CDR3 region has the DNA TGTGCCAGCAGCGCAATGGGACACTTCTCTGGAAACACCATATATTTT. The encoded protein is CASSAMGHFSGNTIYF.

V is TRBV7-2 and J is TRBJ1-6, with D hard to call. Deletions cut 4 bases from V and 10 bases from J, with 11 bases between. The CDR3 length is 13 residues. Per germline, CDR1 SGHTA and CDR2 FQGNSA. The CDR3: CASSSFRESPLHF. CDR3 bases: TGTGCCAGCAGCTCCTTCCGTGAGTCACCCCTCCACTTT.

The CDR3 region is CASSLEQLTDTQYF. The CDR3 coding sequence is TGTGCCAGCAGCTTAGAGCAGCTAACAGATACGCAGTATTTT. This chain connects TRBV7-8 to TRBJ2-3; D remains unclear. V was cut by 1 base and J by 3 bases, with 8 bases left in between. Looked up from germline, CDR1 is SGHVS and CDR2 is FQNEAQ. CDR3 length: 14 amino acids.

V gene TRBV6-2 or TRBV6-3 combines with J gene TRBJ2-1; D is undetermined. Trimming removed 9 bases from V and 1 base from J, with 7 bases in between. The CDR3 has 12 amino acids. Germline V gene lookup returns CDR1 MNHEY and CDR2 SVGEGT. The CDR3 DNA sequence: TGTGCCAGTAAAGGTTCCTACAATGAGCAGTTCTTC. This gives the protein CASKGSYNEQFF.

There are a few counts of this clonotype. The chain carries TRBV20-1 and TRBJ2-2; 9 bases are shared with TRBD1. The CDR3 is 14 amino acids. V trimming: 5 bases; J trimming: 2 bases; junction bases outside the gene matches: 3. CDR1 is DFQATT and CDR2 is SNEGSKA in the germline V gene (reference sequence). This CDR3 reads CSAPDRGNTGELFF. The CDR3, as DNA: TGCAGTGCTCCGGACAGGGGCAACACCGGGGAGCTGTTTTTT.

This chain joins TRBV9 and TRBJ2-1; D might be TRBD1 (6 bases). CDR3 size: 16 residues. V gave up 0 bases and J gave up 5 bases, with 15 bases separating them. Germline V gene data show CDR1 as SGDLS and CDR2 as YYNGEE. CDR3 residues: CASSVGGRIFHNEQFF. The CDR3 DNA reads as TGTGCCAGCAGCGTAGGGGGGCGCATTTTCCACAATGAGCAGTTCTTC.

This clonotype was seen a handful of times. The V and J genes are TRBV5-5 and TRBJ1-4; D not certain. V was cut by 2 bases and J by 6 bases, with 11 bases left in between. The CDR3 consists of 14 residues. Germline lookup yields CDR1 SGHKS and CDR2 YYEKEE (reference sequence). The CDR3 sequence is CASSFSIGDEKLFF. The CDR3 bases are TGTGCCAGCAGCTTCTCTATAGGAGATGAAAAACTGTTTTTT.

In this sample, this clonotype turned up many times. This chain uses TRBV29-1 with TRBJ2-3; perhaps TRBD2 as D (6 bases). Trimming removed 4 bases at V and 6 bases at J, with 14 bases between. The CDR3 has 13 residues. Germline V gene lookup returns CDR1 SQVTM and CDR2 ANQGSEA. The CDR3 loop is CSVVPGGRDTQYF. As DNA, the CDR3 is TGCAGCGTTGTGCCCGGAGGGAGGGATACGCAGTATTTT.

This clonotype was detected ten times or more. The chain has TRBV20-1 and TRBJ2-4; D remains unclear. The CDR3 runs to 14 residues. Germline CDR1 and CDR2: DFQATT and SNEGSKA (reference sequence). Deletions cut 2 bases from V and 0 bases from J, with 8 bases between. The CDR3 DNA sequence: TGCAGTGCTAGATGGCCCCTAGCCAAAAACATTCAGTACTTC. Translation gives CSARWPLAKNIQYF.

V gene TRBV10-3 combines with J gene TRBJ1-2; TRBD1 matches at 7 bases. The CDR3 consists of 16 residues. The V and J ends lost 4 bases and 6 bases, in that order; junction bases with no gene match: 14. Germline CDR1 and CDR2: ENHRY and SYGVKD. CDR3 coding DNA: TGTGCCATCAGTGGATCCCGGCAGGGGGAGGGGGATGGCTACACCTTC. Its protein is CAISGSRQGEGDGYTF.

This clonotype was detected only a few times. The chain links TRBV10-3 to TRBJ2-7; D might be TRBD1 (6 bases). Trimming stripped 6 bases from V and 2 bases from J, with 14 bases between. CDR1 ENHRY and CDR2 SYGVKD come from the germline V gene. The CDR3 is made up of 14 amino acids. The CDR3 reads CAIRQQTGPYEQYF. DNA for the CDR3: TGTGCCATCAGGCAACAGACAGGCCCCTACGAGCAGTACTTC.

This clonotype was detected many times. The CDR3 DNA is TGCGCCAGCAGCCGGAGCGGGACAGGGAACACCGGGGAGCTGTTTTTT. The encoded protein is CASSRSGTGNTGELFF. The chain carries TRBV5-1 and TRBJ2-2, with a weak D call TRBD1 (8 bases). Germline V gene lookup returns CDR1 SGHRS and CDR2 YFSETQ. Trimming pared 4 bases from V and 1 base from J, leaving 14 bases between. This CDR3 has 16 amino acids.

The table lists this clonotype with a few counts. The CDR3 loop is CASSRYQGGAVEQFF. DNA of the CDR3: TGTGCCAGCAGCCGCTACCAGGGCGGGGCCGTTGAGCAGTTCTTC. The chain recombines TRBV5-8 with TRBJ2-1; perhaps TRBD2 as D (6 bases). This CDR3 region has 15 residues. V gave up 4 bases and J gave up 9 bases, with 20 bases separating them. The V gene's germline CDR1 is SGHTS and CDR2 YDEGEE.

The chain has TRBV20-1 and TRBJ1-5; D is unresolved. Germline assignment: CDR1 DFQATT and CDR2 SNEGSKA (reference sequence). Deletions cut 3 bases from V and 2 bases from J, with 11 bases between. This CDR3 comprises 14 residues. CDR3 protein: CSASGLGGNQPQHF. CDR3 DNA sequence: TGCAGTGCTAGTGGACTTGGAGGCAATCAGCCCCAGCATTTT.

This clonotype was counted many times. This chain links TRBV12-3 or TRBV12-4 with TRBJ1-2; TRBD1 aligns across 9 bases. V trimming: 7 bases; J trimming: 0 bases; junction bases outside the gene matches: 6. The CDR3 extends over 15 amino acids. CDR3 in DNA: TGTGCCAGCAAAAAACAGGGGGCGGCTAACTATGGCTACACCTTC. Protein sequence: CASKKQGAANYGYTF.

In its sample, this clonotype was seen many times. The chain uses TRBV7-2 and TRBJ2-1, with a possible D match to TRBD2 (6 bases). Germline loops: CDR1 SGHTA, CDR2 FQGNSA. V lost 3 bases, J lost 5 bases, and 8 bases lay in between. The CDR3 extends over 13 amino acids. CDR3 protein: CASSLTRNNEQFF. The CDR3 region has the DNA TGTGCCAGCAGCTTGACTAGGAACAATGAGCAGTTCTTC.

The chain couples TRBV11-2 to TRBJ1-3; weak D call: TRBD1 (5 bases). Trimming removed 1 base from V and 1 base from J, with 11 bases in between. Germline values: CDR1 SGHAT, CDR2 FQNNGV. The CDR3 runs 16 residues. In DNA form, the CDR3 reads TGTGCCAGCAGCTTAGGGGCAGGGAAGTCTGGAAACACCATATATTTT. Translated: CASSLGAGKSGNTIYF.

This clonotype appeared a few times. This rearrangement joins TRBV6-1 to TRBJ2-1; 7 bases align to TRBD2. The CDR3 sequence is 15 residues long. The germline V gene encodes CDR1 MNHNS and CDR2 SASEGT. The ends lost 3 bases at V and 3 bases at J; junction bases unmatched: 5. The CDR3 protein is CASSERGRFYNEQFF. Written as DNA, the CDR3 is TGTGCCAGCAGTGAGCGGGGGAGGTTCTACAATGAGCAGTTCTTC.